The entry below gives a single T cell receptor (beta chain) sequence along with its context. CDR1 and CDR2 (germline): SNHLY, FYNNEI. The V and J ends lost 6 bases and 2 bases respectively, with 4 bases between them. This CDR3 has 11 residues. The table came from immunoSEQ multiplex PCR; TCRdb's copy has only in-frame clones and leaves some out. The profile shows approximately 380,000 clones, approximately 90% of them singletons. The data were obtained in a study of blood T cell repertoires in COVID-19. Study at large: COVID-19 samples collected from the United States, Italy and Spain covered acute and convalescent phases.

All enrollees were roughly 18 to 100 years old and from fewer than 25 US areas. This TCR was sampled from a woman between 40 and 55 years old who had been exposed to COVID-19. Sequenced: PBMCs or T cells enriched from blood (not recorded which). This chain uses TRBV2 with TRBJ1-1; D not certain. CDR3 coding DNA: TGTGCCAGCAGCCATAACACTGAAGCTTTCTTT. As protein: CASSHNTEAFF.